The 2 T cell receptor beta chains reported below all come from one sample, sequenced in a study of T cell responses to AZD1222 COVID-19 vaccine. Method: immunoSEQ multiplex PCR; TCRdb's copy keeps in-frame clones and lacks some. The data hold 150,000 to 200,000 clones, with roughly 94% observed a single time. Sequencing used peripheral blood, obtained 28 days after the second AZD1222 dose. These receptors were obtained from an adult who received the AZD1222 COVID-19 vaccine.

This chain connects TRBV19 to TRBJ2-2, with 7 bases identical to TRBD2. Trimming removed 6 bases from V and 5 bases from J; junction bases left unmatched: 12. This CDR3 has 16 amino acids. CDR1 and CDR2 from the germline V gene are LNHDA and SQIVND (reference sequence). The CDR3: CASRTTRGSSTGELFF. The CDR3 region has the DNA TGTGCCAGTAGGACCACTCGCGGGAGTTCAACCGGGGAGCTGTTTTTT.

V usage is TRBV19 and J usage is TRBJ1-2; 8 positions match TRBD1. Losses at the gene ends were 4 bases for V and 7 bases for J; bases not matched to a gene: 11. Germline V CDR1 and CDR2: LNHDA, SQIVND (reference sequence). The CDR3 is 15 amino acids. CDR3: CASSTRGTGYLGYTF. In DNA form, the CDR3 reads TGTGCCAGTAGTACTCGGGGGACAGGTTATCTTGGCTACACCTTC.